The 4 T cell receptor beta chains in this list originate from one sample, sequenced in a study of cytomegalovirus exposure and HLA in healthy donors. PCR used 60 Vbeta primers and 13 Jbeta primers. Repertoires were generated with immunoSEQ multiplex PCR, while TCRdb's copy carries only in-frame clones and drops some. The sample holds 120,000 or so clones, 60% to 85% seen once. Sequencing used PBMCs. The receptors were sampled from a woman in her thirties or forties in good health and CMV-seropositive.

In the case of this clone: At one of its ends the junction is not consistent with the germline gene, which may arise from a read error. The CDR3 reads CASRGRGWNAEAFF. For the CDR3, the DNA is TGTGCCAGCAGGGGGAGGGGGTGGAACGCTGAAGCTTTCTTT. The chain links TRBV6-1 to TRBJ1-1, with TRBD1 as a possible D gene (6 bases). Germline-derived CDR1 and CDR2 are MNHNS and SASEGT. CDR3 length: 14 amino acids.

The chain combines TRBV5-1 with TRBJ2-5, with TRBD2 identical over 8 bases. Trimming took 0 bases from V and 4 from J; bases not matched to a gene: 8. The germline gives CDR1 SGHRS, CDR2 YFSETQ. The CDR3 is 16 residues long. The CDR3 bases are TGCGCCAGCAGCTTGGGAGGCGGGGGGCCCGCAGAGACCCAGTACTTC. Protein: CASSLGGGGPAETQYF.

This clone was seen a handful of times. V usage is TRBV9 and J usage is TRBJ2-5; possible D gene TRBD2, 6 bases. The V gene's germline CDR1 is SGDLS and CDR2 YYNGEE. The CDR3 sequence is 15 residues long. The V end lost 0 bases, the J end lost 5 bases, and 14 bases lay between the germline ends. The CDR3 bases are TGTGCCAGCAGCGTAGCCCACGGGGGAAGTGAGACCCAGTACTTC. Protein sequence: CASSVAHGGSETQYF.

The chain recombines TRBV19 with TRBJ1-4; D gene unclear. The CDR3 is made up of 17 amino acids. V was pared by 6 bases and J by 2 bases, with 19 bases between. Looked up from germline, CDR1 is LNHDA and CDR2 is SQIVND (reference sequence). The CDR3 sequence: CASSLGFGRSTNEKLFF. The CDR3 coding sequence is TGTGCCAGTAGCCTCGGTTTTGGGCGTTCTACTAATGAAAAACTGTTTTTT.